This T cell receptor (beta chain) was profiled in a study of response to subunit inactivated influenza vaccine. Broader study findings: Authors suggested that a seasonal influenza vaccination recruits few new T cells each time.

Trimming took 3 bases from V and 4 from J; bases not matched to a gene: 5. Germline V CDR1 and CDR2: DFQATT, SNEGSKA (reference sequence). The CDR3 sequence is 14 residues long. TCRdb independently ran MiXCR on the RT-PCR reads; one entry per CDR3 protein. The profile shows hundreds of thousands of distinct CDR3 sequences, about 8% of them singletons. Points on this clonotype: Its antigen is unidentified.

The chain is built from TRBV20-1 and TRBJ2-1; 8 bases are a match to TRBD2. The sequences come from PBMCs from blood, collected less than 30 months after vaccination. The source is a man aged 45 to 70 who received an inactivated influenza vaccine. The CDR3 coding sequence is TGCAGTGCTAGTGCGGGGGGATTTTACAATGAGCAGTTCTTC. Translated, it gives CSASAGGFYNEQFF.